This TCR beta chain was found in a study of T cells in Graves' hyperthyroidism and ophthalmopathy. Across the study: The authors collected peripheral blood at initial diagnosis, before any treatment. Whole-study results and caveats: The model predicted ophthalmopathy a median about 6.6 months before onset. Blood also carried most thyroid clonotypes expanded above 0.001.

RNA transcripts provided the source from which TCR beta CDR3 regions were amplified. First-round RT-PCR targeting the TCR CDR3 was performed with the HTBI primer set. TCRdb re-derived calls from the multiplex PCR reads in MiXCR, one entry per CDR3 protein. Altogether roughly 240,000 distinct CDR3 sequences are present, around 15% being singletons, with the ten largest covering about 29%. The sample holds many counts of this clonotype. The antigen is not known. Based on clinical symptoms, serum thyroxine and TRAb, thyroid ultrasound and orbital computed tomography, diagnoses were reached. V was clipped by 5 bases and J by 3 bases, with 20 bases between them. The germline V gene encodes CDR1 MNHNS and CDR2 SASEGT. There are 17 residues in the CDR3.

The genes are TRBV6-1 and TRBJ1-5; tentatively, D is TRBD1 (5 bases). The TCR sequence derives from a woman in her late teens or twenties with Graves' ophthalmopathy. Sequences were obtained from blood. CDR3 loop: CASSLYLYRTDNQPQHF. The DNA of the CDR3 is TGTGCCAGCAGTCTCTATCTTTACAGGACCGACAATCAGCCCCAGCATTTT.